This T cell receptor beta chain was sequenced during a study of T-cell reconstitution after alpha-beta-depleted transplantation in children. General study findings and limits: A year had passed since transplant, and T-cell counts and diversity by then came mostly from newly produced T cells.

Germline V gives CDR1 LGHDT, CDR2 YNNKEL (reference sequence). The length of the CDR3 is 16 residues. V was pared by 3 bases and J by 4 bases, with 16 bases between. This sample's TCRbeta library carried unique molecular identifier barcodes. TCRdb fed the PCR reads into MiXCR, producing one record per CDR3 protein. The sample records about 580,000 distinct CDR3 sequences, 25% to 30% being singletons. In this sample, this clonotype turned up a few times. The antigen remains unidentified. The receptor's source is a boy in the first two years of life with Wiskott-Aldrich syndrome, due to receive a stem cell transplant. This chain joins TRBV3-1 and TRBJ2-1; D ambiguous. Source: PBMCs, taken before TCRalphabeta/CD19-depleted stem cell transplant. CDR3 sequence (DNA): TGTGCCAGCAGCCACACACTCCTGACCTTGTACAATGAGCAGTTCTTC. Its protein product is CASSHTLLTLYNEQFF.